This passage covers 29 T cell receptor beta chains from one sample sequenced in a study of neurological immune-mediated disorders. In TCRdb, the 5' RACE reads were re-called with MiXCR into one record per CDR3 protein. The sample consists of 9,500 to 13,000 distinct CDR3 sequences, 20% to 25% of them appearing once. Sequenced: CD8+ T cells from blood. The receptors originated from a woman aged 60-75 years with HTLV-1-associated myelopathy (HAM/TSP).

This clonotype has ten or more counts. The rearrangement links TRBV7-9 to TRBJ1-2, with D unclear. This CDR3 spans 12 amino acids. The germline V gene has CDR1 SEHNR and CDR2 FQNEAQ (reference sequence). V was trimmed by 3 bases and J by 7 bases, leaving 9 bases between them. CDR3 sequence reads: CASSLGIGGYTF. CDR3 DNA sequence: TGTGCCAGCAGCTTGGGTATCGGTGGCTACACCTTC. The variable domain in full, with the rest retrieved from reference TRBV7-9 and TRBJ1-2, is DTGVSQNPRHKITKRGQNVTFRCDPISEHNRLYWYRQTLGQGPEFLTYFQNEAQLEKSRLLSDRFSAERPKGSFSTLEIQRTEQGDSAMYLCASSLGIGGYTFGSGTRLTVV.

In its sample, this clonotype was seen many times. The chain is built from TRBV6-6 and TRBJ2-7; maybe TRBD1 (6 bases). The ends were cut back, 11 bases at V and 3 bases at J, with 11 bases in the middle. This CDR3 has 11 amino acids. In germline, CDR1 is MNHNY, CDR2 SVGAGI (reference sequence). The chain's CDR3 is CACRTDYEQYF. The DNA of the CDR3 is TGTGCCTGCCGGACAGACTACGAGCAGTACTTC.

This clonotype has at least ten counts. The chain carries TRBV7-9 and TRBJ1-5, with TRBD1 identical over 11 bases. Germline-derived CDR1 and CDR2 are SEHNR and FQNEAQ (reference sequence). V lost 6 bases, J lost 6 bases, and 7 bases stayed unmatched. The CDR3 spans 15 residues. This chain's CDR3 is CASSEGTGGVQPQHF. The DNA of the CDR3 is TGTGCCAGCAGTGAGGGGACAGGGGGAGTTCAGCCCCAGCATTTT.

This clonotype came up many times. The chain is built from TRBV20-1 and TRBJ2-7; 7 bases align to TRBD1. This CDR3 region has 14 residues. The junction had 10 bases not matched to a gene; V was cut back by 5 bases and J by 3 bases. Germline values: CDR1 DFQATT, CDR2 SNEGSKA (reference sequence). The CDR3 coding sequence is TGCAGTGCTCGCCCGACAGGGCGAGACTACGAGCAGTACTTC. Translation: CSARPTGRDYEQYF.

This clonotype was found many times. This sequence joins TRBV4-1 and TRBJ1-2, with D unclear. The CDR3 consists of 18 residues. Germline values: CDR1 MGHRA, CDR2 YSYEKL. The V and J ends lost 2 bases and 3 bases respectively, with 22 bases between them. In DNA form, the CDR3 reads TGCGCCAGCAGCCAATCGGGGTATTTGTCGAACTGGGACTATGGCTACACCTTC. Its translation is CASSQSGYLSNWDYGYTF.

This clonotype was counted many times. V is TRBV20-1 and J is TRBJ2-1, with 7 bases lining up with TRBD2. V lost 6 bases to trimming and J lost 0 bases; unmatched junction nucleotides: 11. Germline V gene sequence: CDR1 DFQATT, CDR2 SNEGSKA (reference sequence). This CDR3 has 16 amino acids. DNA of the CDR3: TGCAGTGCCGACCCTAGGACTAGAAGCTCCTACAATGAGCAGTTCTTC. Translating gives CSADPRTRSSYNEQFF.

This clonotype has a count of ten or more. The V call is TRBV6-6, the J call TRBJ1-1, with no clear D. Per the germline V gene, CDR1 is MNHNY and CDR2 is SVGAGI (reference sequence). There are 17 residues in the CDR3. V lost 2 bases and J lost 0, with 16 bases in between. The CDR3 sequence: CASSYLMRGALNTEAFF. The CDR3 DNA reads as TGTGCCAGCAGTTACCTGATGCGGGGAGCACTGAACACTGAAGCTTTCTTT.

This clonotype was detected ten times or more. The V gene is TRBV29-1, the J gene TRBJ1-2; D may be TRBD1 (5 bases). The germline V gene has CDR1 SQVTM and CDR2 ANQGSEA. This CDR3 is 13 amino acids long. V gave up 7 bases and J gave up 0 bases, with 12 bases separating them. CDR3 sequence: CSAGSFPNYGYTF. CDR3 nucleotides: TGCAGCGCAGGGAGTTTTCCTAACTATGGCTACACCTTC.

This clonotype showed up many times. This sequence joins TRBV5-1 and TRBJ1-5, with 7 bases lining up with TRBD1. This CDR3 spans 14 amino acids. Per the germline V gene, CDR1 is SGHRS and CDR2 is YFSETQ. Trimming removed 4 bases from V and 2 bases from J; junction bases left unmatched: 3. In nucleotides, the CDR3 is TGCGCCAGCAGCCCGGGGACAGGCAATCAGCCCCAGCATTTT. This sequence encodes CASSPGTGNQPQHF.

This clonotype showed up many times. V is TRBV7-2 and J is TRBJ2-7, with 9 bases identical to TRBD1. The V and J ends lost 5 bases and 3 bases, in that order; junction bases with no gene match: 2. The CDR3 covers 13 residues. Per germline, CDR1 SGHTA and CDR2 FQGNSA. CDR3 coding DNA: TGTGCCAGCAGCCGGGGACAGGGCTACGAGCAGTACTTC. Its protein is CASSRGQGYEQYF.

This clonotype was recorded many times. The chain employs TRBV5-1 and TRBJ1-1; TRBD1 matches 7 bases. The V segment lost 3 bases and the J segment 8 bases; nucleotides outside the gene matches: 4. Germline-derived CDR1 and CDR2 are SGHRS and YFSETQ. The CDR3 covers 12 residues. CDR3 coding DNA: TGCGCCAGCAGCTCCAGGGGGAGCGAAGCTTTCTTT. Translation: CASSSRGSEAFF.

The table lists this clonotype with many counts. The chain carries TRBV4-2 and TRBJ1-4, with no clear D. CDR1 LGHNA and CDR2 YNFKEQ come from the germline V gene. This CDR3 comprises 16 residues. With 1 base removed from V and 6 bases from J, the gap between germline ends came to 15 bases. The CDR3 bases are TGTGCCAGCAGCCAAGGCCCAGAGGGTCTAGATGAAAAACTGTTTTTT. Protein: CASSQGPEGLDEKLFF.

This clonotype was found many times. The DNA of the CDR3 is TGTGCCAGCAGCATGGGACAGGGGTCCTACAATGAGCAGTTCTTC. The encoded protein is CASSMGQGSYNEQFF. This chain links TRBV5-4 with TRBJ2-1; 10 bases align to TRBD1. The CDR3 is 15 amino acids. Germline V gene lookup returns CDR1 SGHNT and CDR2 YYREEE (reference sequence). Trimming removed 4 bases from V and 1 base from J; junction bases left unmatched: 2.

This clonotype was seen many times. The chain joins TRBV3-1 to TRBJ2-1, with TRBD2 matching over 7 bases. The V gene end was trimmed by 0 bases and the J gene end by 7 bases; junction bases not matched to a gene: 9. CDR1 is LGHDT, CDR2 YNNKEL, per germline (reference sequence). The CDR3 contains 16 residues. DNA for the CDR3: TGTGCCAGCAGCCAAGAAGGCTGGGGACTAAAAAATGAGCAGTTCTTC. It specifies CASSQEGWGLKNEQFF.

This clonotype counts as medium-sized. J is TRBJ1-3 and V is TRBV5-1; no definite D call. There are 14 residues in the CDR3. Germline CDR1 SGHRS, CDR2 YFSETQ. The V and J ends lost 0 bases and 3 bases respectively, with 7 bases between them. The CDR3 DNA is TGCGCCAGCAGCTTGGAACCCTTTGGAAACACCATATATTTT. Its protein product is CASSLEPFGNTIYF. Together with reference TRBV5-1 and TRBJ1-3, the CDR3 gives the full variable domain: KAGVTQTPRYLIKTRGQQVTLSCSPISGHRSVSWYQQTPGQGLQFLFEYFSETQRNKGNFPGRFSGRQFSNSRSEMNVSTLELGDSALYLCASSLEPFGNTIYFGEGSWLTVV.

This clonotype has a count of ten or more. The chain recombines TRBV4-2 with TRBJ2-7; TRBD1 aligns across 9 bases. J was trimmed by 3 bases and V by 1 base; bases with no gene match: 4. Looked up from germline, CDR1 is LGHNA and CDR2 is YNFKEQ. The CDR3 has 15 amino acids. The CDR3 is CASSQGGQGLYEQYF. Written as DNA, the CDR3 is TGTGCCAGCAGCCAAGGGGGACAGGGTCTCTACGAGCAGTACTTC.

This clonotype was counted ten times or more. The rearrangement joins TRBV9 to TRBJ2-7; no clear D gene. The CDR3 loop spans 15 amino acids. In germline, CDR1 is SGDLS, CDR2 YYNGEE. V was clipped by 0 bases and J by 3 bases, with 13 bases between them. The chain's CDR3 is CASSVGSDSNYEQYF. CDR3 bases: TGTGCCAGCAGCGTAGGGTCAGACTCGAACTACGAGCAGTACTTC.

The V and J genes are TRBV2 and TRBJ2-1, with D perhaps TRBD1 (6 bases). Trimming removed 6 bases at V and 16 bases at J, with 28 bases between. The CDR3 runs to 15 residues. Germline CDR1 and CDR2: SNHLY and FYNNEI. For the CDR3, the DNA is TGTGCCAGCAGGGGTAGACAGGATTTCATAGATGATCATTTCTTC. Protein product: CASRGRQDFIDDHFF.

Many counts were recorded for this clonotype. The V call is TRBV6-2 or TRBV6-3, the J call TRBJ2-7; 7 nucleotides match TRBD1. The germline V gene encodes CDR1 MNHEY and CDR2 SVGEGT. This CDR3 has 15 amino acids. The junction had 11 bases not matched to a gene; V was cut back by 6 bases and J by 3 bases. The CDR3 reads CASSSDRELFYEQYF. The CDR3, as DNA: TGTGCCAGCAGCAGTGACAGGGAGCTATTCTACGAGCAGTACTTC.

At least ten counts were recorded for this clonotype. This chain uses TRBV7-2 with TRBJ1-2; 10 bases are a match to TRBD1. The V gene end was trimmed by 5 bases and the J gene end by 3 bases; junction bases not matched to a gene: 6. This CDR3 is built from 15 residues. From germline, CDR1 is SGHTA and CDR2 FQGNSA. CDR3 in amino acids: CASSPRDRGHYGYTF. The CDR3 nucleotides read TGTGCCAGCAGCCCCCGGGACAGGGGTCACTATGGCTACACCTTC.

In the case of this clonotype: Mismatch with germline at one junction end may stem from a read error. This chain joins TRBV3-1 and TRBJ1-6; TRBD1 might be the D (6 bases). Germline CDR1 and CDR2: LGHDT and YNNKEL (reference sequence). The length of the CDR3 is 16 residues. The CDR3 here is CDSSRRDKGYNSPLHF. CDR3 DNA sequence: TGTGACAGCAGCCGGAGGGACAAGGGCTATAATTCACCCCTCCACTTT.

This clonotype was counted at least ten times. In DNA, the CDR3 is TGTGCCAGCAGCTTGGCGAACAGGGTATCCTACGAGCAGTACTTC. Amino acid sequence: CASSLANRVSYEQYF. The gene calls are TRBV11-2 and TRBJ2-7; tentatively, D is TRBD1 (6 bases). This CDR3 is built from 15 residues. Trimming removed 3 bases at V and 1 base at J, with 13 bases between. Germline V gives CDR1 SGHAT, CDR2 FQNNGV. The full variable domain, in which reference TRBV11-2 and TRBJ2-7 provide the parts outside the CDR3, is EAGVAQSPRYKIIEKRQSVAFWCNPISGHATLYWYQQILGQGPKLLIQFQNNGVVDDSQLPKDRFSAERLKGVDSTLKIQPAKLEDSAVYLCASSLANRVSYEQYFGPGTRLTVT.

This clonotype was counted only a few times. CDR3: CSAGLGLADYNEQFF. In DNA form, the CDR3 reads TGCAGTGCTGGCCTCGGTCTAGCGGATTACAATGAGCAGTTCTTC. J is TRBJ2-1 and V is TRBV20-1; TRBD2 matches 7 bases. CDR1 and CDR2 (germline): DFQATT, SNEGSKA (reference sequence). V lost 5 bases and J lost 4; bases outside the gene matches: 11. The CDR3 runs 15 residues.

This clonotype was detected ten times or more. The chain carries TRBV20-1 and TRBJ2-1, with a possible D match to TRBD2 (5 bases). This CDR3 has 14 amino acids. CDR1 and CDR2 from the germline V gene are DFQATT and SNEGSKA (reference sequence). The V end lost 2 bases, the J end lost 4 bases, and 12 bases lay between the germline ends. As DNA, the CDR3 is TGCAGTGCTAGACCTTTAGACTATTACAATGAGCAGTTCTTC. It codes for CSARPLDYYNEQFF.

With regard to this clonotype: No DNA is shown, since the ends of the CDR3 on it are uncertain; the CDR3 is the one TCRdb lists. This chain links TRBV5-1 with TRBJ1-2; the table's TRBD1 call for D was not verified on the DNA. Germline assignment: CDR1 SGHRS and CDR2 YFSETQ. Termini included, the CDR3 measures 21 amino acids. Here the CDR3 reads CASSFYICSASTGQRIYGYTF.

This clonotype was recorded many times. The J gene is TRBJ2-7, the V gene TRBV15; 7 nucleotides align to TRBD1. CDR1 and CDR2 from the germline V gene are LNHNV and YYDKDF (reference sequence). V lost 5 bases and J lost 2; bases outside the gene matches: 9. The CDR3 covers 15 residues. The CDR3 protein is CATSRLRGSPYEQYF. The CDR3 nucleotides are TGTGCCACCAGCCGACTCAGGGGGTCCCCCTACGAGCAGTACTTC.

Ten or more counts support this clonotype. The V call is TRBV20-1, the J call TRBJ2-7; D is tentatively TRBD1 or TRBD2 (5 bases each). The germline V gene encodes CDR1 DFQATT and CDR2 SNEGSKA (reference sequence). There are 15 residues in the CDR3. V shed 0 bases and J shed 3 bases, with 15 bases lying between them. DNA for the CDR3: TGCAGTGCTAGAGATAGGGGCGGGCTGGACTACGAGCAGTACTTC. Residues: CSARDRGGLDYEQYF.

This clonotype has ten or more counts. The chain is built from TRBV12-3 or TRBV12-4 and TRBJ1-3; D is possibly TRBD1 (6 bases). This CDR3 is 20 amino acids long. Trimming removed 5 bases from V and 0 bases from J, with 26 bases in between. The CDR3 spells CASSTRGGRAQTISGNTIYF. CDR3 DNA sequence: TGTGCCAGCAGTACCCGCGGGGGCAGGGCCCAGACCATCTCTGGAAACACCATATATTTT.

The gene calls are TRBV4-2 and TRBJ2-1; D possibly corresponds to TRBD1 (7 bases). Germline V gene lookup returns CDR1 LGHNA and CDR2 YNFKEQ. With 1 base removed from V and 2 bases from J, the gap between germline ends came to 15 bases. The CDR3 consists of 17 residues. CDR3 amino acids: CASSQVLEGAAYNEQFF. The CDR3 nucleotides read TGTGCCAGCAGCCAAGTTCTGGAGGGGGCCGCCTACAATGAGCAGTTCTTC.